Each of the 16 T cell receptor beta chains below was sequenced from the same sample in a study of cytomegalovirus exposure and HLA in healthy donors. Primers: 60 Vbeta forward and 13 Jbeta reverse. Sequencing was performed with immunoSEQ multiplex PCR; in TCRdb, only in-frame clones are kept and a portion is missing. The top ten hold 8.6% of the sample, which has more than 85,000 clones, about three quarters seen once. The sample comprised PBMCs. Receptor source: a middle-aged woman in good health and CMV-seropositive.

V and J are TRBV7-8 and TRBJ2-1; D possibly corresponds to TRBD1 (5 bases). The CDR3 is made up of 18 amino acids. With 3 bases removed from V and 0 bases from J, the gap between germline ends came to 18 bases. Germline V gene data show CDR1 as SGHVS and CDR2 as FQNEAQ. For the CDR3, the DNA is TGTGCCAGCAGCTTGGGCAGGGTCCTTTTTAACTCCTACAATGAGCAGTTCTTC. Residues: CASSLGRVLFNSYNEQFF.

This sequence joins TRBV11-3 and TRBJ2-7; tentative D call: TRBD2 (5 bases). The germline gives CDR1 SGHNT, CDR2 YENEEA. Trimming shortened V by 0 bases and J by 3 bases, and 9 bases separated the two germline ends. CDR3 length equals 14 residues. As DNA, the CDR3 is TGTGCCAGCAGCTTAGAGGTCGGAGGCTACGAGCAGTACTTC. Residues: CASSLEVGGYEQYF.

This rearrangement joins TRBV15 to TRBJ2-5; D uncertain. V dropped 6 bases and J dropped 2 bases, with 22 bases sitting between them. In germline, CDR1 is LNHNV, CDR2 YYDKDF (reference sequence). The CDR3 contains 17 residues. The CDR3 loop reads CATSKRSPLGHQETQYF. For the CDR3, the DNA is TGTGCCACCAGTAAAAGATCTCCCTTGGGCCATCAAGAGACCCAGTACTTC. Based on the CDR3 plus reference TRBV15 and TRBJ2-5, the full variable domain is DAMVIQNPRYQVTQFGKPVTLSCSQTLNHNVMYWYQQKSSQAPKLLFHYYDKDFNNEADTPDNFQSRRPNTSFCFLDIRSPGLGDTAMYLCATSKRSPLGHQETQYFGPGTRLLVL.

J is TRBJ1-2 and V is TRBV4-1, with D maybe TRBD1 (5 bases). The germline CDR1 and CDR2 sequences are MGHRA and YSYEKL. The CDR3 covers 14 residues. V was trimmed by 4 bases and J by 6 bases, leaving 15 bases between them. The CDR3 protein is CASSLVWGDHGYTF. CDR3 bases: TGCGCCAGCAGCCTGGTATGGGGGGACCATGGCTACACCTTC.

In this sample, this clone turned up a few times. The chain employs TRBV5-1 and TRBJ1-3; D not resolved. Trimming stripped 2 bases from V and 0 bases from J, with 9 bases between. This CDR3 contains 15 residues. The V gene's germline CDR1 is SGHRS and CDR2 YFSETQ. The CDR3 protein is CASSLGSVSGNTIYF. DNA of the CDR3: TGCGCCAGCAGCTTAGGCAGCGTCTCTGGAAACACCATATATTTT.

This clone was observed once. This chain links TRBV13 with TRBJ2-1, with 10 nucleotides matching TRBD2. After removal of 2 bases from V and 4 bases from J, the junction contained 8 bases not matched to a gene. The CDR3 consists of 17 residues. Looked up from germline, CDR1 is PRHDT and CDR2 is FYEKMQ (reference sequence). CDR3 region: CASSLRASGGQYNEQFF. The CDR3 coding sequence is TGTGCCAGCAGCTTACGCGCTAGCGGGGGCCAATACAATGAGCAGTTCTTC.

The chain carries TRBV20-1 and TRBJ2-7, with TRBD2 as a possible D gene (5 bases). Germline V CDR1 and CDR2: DFQATT, SNEGSKA (reference sequence). This CDR3 is built from 10 residues. Deletions cut 4 bases from V and 7 bases from J, with 8 bases between. The CDR3 coding sequence is TGCAGTGCTACTAGCAGTGAGCAGTACTTC. Translated, it gives CSATSSEQYF.

The chain couples TRBV28 to TRBJ1-5, with 10 bases identical to TRBD1. V dropped 7 bases and J dropped 6; count of bases not matched to a gene: 9. This CDR3 comprises 15 residues. Per the germline V gene, CDR1 is MDHEN and CDR2 is SYDVKM. CDR3 loop: CASTKDRGGGQPQHF. In DNA form, the CDR3 reads TGTGCCAGCACGAAGGACAGGGGGGGCGGTCAGCCCCAGCATTTT.

The CDR3 sequence: CASSQEQGFGPLHF. CDR3 nucleotides: TGTGCCAGCAGCCAAGAACAGGGGTTTGGACCCCTCCACTTT. V is TRBV7-2 and J is TRBJ1-6; TRBD1 aligns across 7 bases. Germline V gene sequence: CDR1 SGHTA, CDR2 FQGNSA. The CDR3 is made up of 14 amino acids. V shed 5 bases and J 12 bases; nucleotides not matched to a gene: 10.

This clone was found once. The chain has TRBV5-1 and TRBJ2-7; maybe TRBD1 (6 bases). V was pared by 8 bases and J by 6 bases, with 21 bases between. Germline-derived CDR1 and CDR2 are SGHRS and YFSETQ. The CDR3 totals 14 residues. The CDR3 is CASRPGHAGFEQYF. The CDR3 nucleotides are TGCGCCAGTAGACCGGGACATGCTGGGTTCGAGCAGTACTTC.

The chain couples TRBV18 to TRBJ2-7; 7 bases are a match to TRBD1. Looked up from germline, CDR1 is KGHSH and CDR2 is LQKENI. V lost 5 bases, J lost 0 bases, and 4 bases stayed unmatched. The CDR3 runs 14 residues. CDR3 sequence reads: CASSVRQGSYEQYF. Written as DNA, the CDR3 is TGTGCCAGCTCAGTTCGACAGGGCTCCTACGAGCAGTACTTC. Looking up the rest from reference TRBV18 and TRBJ2-7 gives the full variable domain: NAGVMQNPRHLVRRRGQEARLRCSPMKGHSHVYWYRQLPEEGLKFMVYLQKENIIDESGMPKERFSAEFPKEGPSILRIQQVVRGDSAAYFCASSVRQGSYEQYFGPGTRLTVT.

The rearrangement uses TRBV28 and TRBJ1-5; no definite D call. CDR3 length: 14 residues. CDR1 is MDHEN and CDR2 is SYDVKM in the germline V gene. Trimming took off 6 bases at V and 2 bases at J, with 11 bases between the two ends. The CDR3, as DNA: TGTGCCAGCAGGGGCAATTGGGGCAATCAGCCCCAGCATTTT. Residues: CASRGNWGNQPQHF.

This chain joins TRBV7-8 and TRBJ1-1; perhaps TRBD1 as D (5 bases). The CDR3 runs to 13 residues. Germline lookup yields CDR1 SGHVS and CDR2 FQNEAQ. V was clipped by 3 bases and J by 5 bases, with 10 bases between them. The CDR3 loop reads CASSFGTKTEAFF. The CDR3 nucleotides are TGTGCCAGCAGCTTCGGGACTAAGACTGAAGCTTTCTTT.

This clone turned up a few times. J is TRBJ2-3 and V is TRBV4-3; possible D gene TRBD2, 5 bases. Germline CDR1 reads LGHNA; CDR2 reads YSLEER. This CDR3 comprises 16 residues. Trimming shortened V by 1 base and J by 0 bases, and 11 bases separated the two germline ends. CDR3 residues: CASSQAAAASTDTQYF. CDR3 sequence (DNA): TGCGCCAGCAGCCAAGCAGCGGCAGCTAGCACAGATACGCAGTATTTT.

The chain combines TRBV2 with TRBJ2-5; TRBD2 matches 9 bases. The CDR3 spans 15 residues. The germline CDR1 and CDR2 sequences are SNHLY and FYNNEI. Unmatched junction bases numbered 9, after V lost 5 bases and J lost 5 bases. The DNA for the CDR3 is TGTGCCAGCAGTATCCAGCGGGGGGTTCGGGAGACCCAGTACTTC. This encodes CASSIQRGVRETQYF.

A few counts support this clone. This CDR3 reads CASSTQGAREKLFF. CDR3 bases: TGTGCCAGCAGCACACAGGGGGCGCGTGAAAAACTGTTTTTT. V usage is TRBV28 and J usage is TRBJ1-4; 9 nucleotides match TRBD1. The CDR3 spans 14 residues. CDR1 is MDHEN, CDR2 SYDVKM, per germline. Unmatched junction bases numbered 6, after V lost 6 bases and J lost 7 bases.